Reported below is one T cell receptor (beta chain). Data came from immunoSEQ multiplex PCR; TCRdb stores just in-frame clones and leaves some out. The sample yields roughly 250,000 clones, around 90% seen once. This specimen belongs to a study of blood T cell repertoires in COVID-19. Germline V CDR1 and CDR2: LNHDA, SQIVND (reference sequence). Losses at the gene ends were 7 bases for V and 1 base for J; bases not matched to a gene: 7. The CDR3 extends over 16 amino acids. What was sequenced was peripheral blood. The TCR was taken from a man aged 60-69 years who had recovered from COVID-19. This chain links TRBV19 with TRBJ1-3; TRBD1 aligns across 10 bases. Written as DNA, the CDR3 is TGTGCCAGTATTGGTGACAGGGGGCAATCTGGAAACACCATATATTTT. It yields the protein CASIGDRGQSGNTIYF. Supplemented by reference TRBV19 and TRBJ1-3, the full variable domain reads DGGITQSPKYLFRKEGQNVTLSCEQNLNHDAMYWYRQDPGQGLRLIYYSQIVNDFQKGDIAEGYSVSREKKESFPLTVTSAQKNPTAFYLCASIGDRGQSGNTIYFGEGSWLTVV.